These 5 T cell receptor beta chains originate from one sample sequenced in a study of T cell repertoires in cytomegalovirus infection. TCRdb re-derived calls from the reads in MiXCR, one entry per CDR3 protein. The sample consists of about 110,000 distinct CDR3 sequences, about 28% of them appearing once. The antigens of these receptors remain unknown. This specimen was CD8+ T cells from cultured PBMCs, taken from culture after CMV antigen stimulation. The receptors stem from a human donor in good health (CMV status not recorded). Some clones in this sample may be carry-over from other donors' samples.

In this sample, this clonotype turned up a few times. The chain has TRBV7-9 and TRBJ1-1; D gene unclear. This CDR3 is built from 11 residues. The V gene's germline CDR1 is SEHNR and CDR2 FQNEAQ (reference sequence). V was trimmed by 4 bases and J by 4 bases, leaving 4 bases between them. The CDR3 nucleotides read TGTGCCAGCAGCTATCCCACTGAAGCTTTCTTT. Its protein is CASSYPTEAFF.

This clonotype has only a few counts. The V and J genes are TRBV5-1 and TRBJ2-7; tentatively, D is TRBD2 (5 bases). The CDR3 runs 13 residues. The germline V and J ends were trimmed by 5 bases and 0 bases, with 9 bases remaining between them. From germline, CDR1 is SGHRS and CDR2 YFSETQ. The CDR3 spells CASRSGSSYEQYF. The CDR3 DNA sequence: TGCGCCAGCAGAAGCGGTAGCTCCTACGAGCAGTACTTC.

The V call is TRBV2, the J call TRBJ2-1, with TRBD2 identical over 8 bases. CDR3 size: 17 residues. Trimming cost V 5 bases and J 4 bases; bases outside gene matches: 13. Germline CDR1 SNHLY, CDR2 FYNNEI. CDR3 residues: CASSSPEREPDYNEQFF. For the CDR3, the DNA is TGTGCCAGCAGTTCGCCCGAGCGGGAGCCAGATTACAATGAGCAGTTCTTC.

The chain employs TRBV28 and TRBJ2-7; D is unresolved. The ends were cut back, 7 bases at V and 2 bases at J, with 9 bases in the middle. CDR1 and CDR2 from the germline V gene are MDHEN and SYDVKM. The CDR3 runs to 12 residues. The chain's CDR3 is CASKRFTYEQYF. The CDR3 DNA is TGTGCCAGCAAAAGGTTTACCTACGAGCAGTACTTC.

The rearrangement joins TRBV29-1 to TRBJ2-3; D gene uncertain. Germline V lookup: CDR1 SQVTM, CDR2 ANQGSEA. The CDR3 has 13 residues. With 4 bases removed from V and 6 bases from J, the gap between germline ends came to 14 bases. CDR3 amino acids: CSVVSPLEDTQYF. Here the CDR3 DNA reads TGCAGCGTTGTGTCCCCCCTGGAGGATACGCAGTATTTT.